These T cell receptor beta chains were read from a single sample in a study of cytomegalovirus exposure and HLA in healthy donors. This table comes from immunoSEQ multiplex PCR, and its TCRdb copy is limited to in-frame clones, with some not included. Here the sample spans under 95,000 clones, roughly 91% being singletons. The sample was PBMCs. Every receptor here comes from a man aged 30 to 39 in good health and CMV-seronegative. The CDR3 runs from the conserved cysteine through the conserved F or W. The D gene is left open where the match is weak.

v_gene	d_gene	j_gene	len	CDR3aa
TRBV7-8	NA	TRBJ2-7	13	CASSLESPYEQYF
TRBV7-6	NA	TRBJ2-7	15	CASSLGASGQYEQYF
TRBV5-4	NA	TRBJ2-1	15	CASSPNRDIRDEQFF
TRBV30	NA	TRBJ1-4	14	CAWSAGTTNEKLFF
TRBV5-1	TRBD1	TRBJ2-2	16	CASTPRQGPNTGELFF
TRBV6-1	NA	TRBJ2-3	15	CASSEGPTSTDTQYF
TRBV5-1	NA	TRBJ2-3	15	CASSLARQGTDTQYF
TRBV9	NA	TRBJ1-2	12	CASSPHRDGYTF
TRBV12-5	NA	TRBJ1-1	12	CASGSGQTEAFF
TRBV5-5	NA	TRBJ2-7	14	CASSLDRLDYEQYF
TRBV19	NA	TRBJ2-7	18	CASSTPGGDTHRTYEQYF
TRBV28	NA	TRBJ2-1	14	CASSLNGLGLEQFF
TRBV7-9	TRBD1	TRBJ2-7	12	CASSQGAREQYF
TRBV6-5	NA	TRBJ2-3	14	CASSYSGGTDTQYF
TRBV30	NA	TRBJ1-3	16	CAWSLNRRSSGNTIYF
TRBV21-1	NA	TRBJ1-2	17	CASSRHVLPKEGTGYTF
TRBV5-5	TRBD1	TRBJ1-3	15	CASSKDRGHGNTIYF
TRBV5-1	NA	TRBJ2-1	15	CASSLEVMGANEQFF
TRBV2	TRBD1	TRBJ1-5	15	CASRGGDRVGQPQHF
TRBV18	NA	TRBJ2-1	12	CASSPLVDEQFF
TRBV28	TRBD1	TRBJ2-2	18	CASIASGTGKENTGELFF
TRBV28	NA	TRBJ1-1	12	CASRDRNTEAFF
TRBV6-5	TRBD2	TRBJ2-5	15	CASRPSGGPGETQYF
TRBV27	NA	TRBJ1-5	13	CASPNRPSGVKHF
TRBV10-3	TRBD1	TRBJ1-1	24	CAISRSDRGKELASSLFMNTEAFF
TRBV7-2	NA	TRBJ2-7	16	CASSRGTRALPTEQYF
TRBV11-1	TRBD1	TRBJ1-1	17	CASSPRPTGQMNTEAFF
TRBV7-2	TRBD2	TRBJ2-3	18	CASSPGLERGGPSRTQYF
TRBV14	NA	TRBJ2-5	15	CASSQDSTGFKTQYF
TRBV28	TRBD2	TRBJ2-1	15	CASSSPGTSFHEQFF
TRBV19	TRBD2	TRBJ2-1	18	CASSLFLSGPNLYNEQFF
TRBV5-1	TRBD1	TRBJ2-5	15	CASSLEGTGLGTQYF
TRBV9	TRBD2	TRBJ2-3	18	CASSVPTSGRASTDTQYF
TRBV14	TRBD1	TRBJ2-7	16	CASSPRVGTETYEQYF
TRBV12-5	NA	TRBJ1-1	12	CASGFGNTEVFF
TRBV19	NA	TRBJ1-3	17	CASSIAATWSSGNTIYF
TRBV2	NA	TRBJ1-4	13	CASSARGFSELFF
TRBV4-2	TRBD2	TRBJ2-7	16	CASSQEASGIPPEQYF
TRBV7-9	TRBD1	TRBJ2-1	16	CASSLDWTGDENEQFF
TRBV6-5	NA	TRBJ2-5	14	CASSYSGPQETQYF
TRBV6-1	TRBD2	TRBJ2-5	19	CASSEVGGGGIYSGETQYF
TRBV2	TRBD1	TRBJ1-2	13	CASSAQGRIGYTF
TRBV29-1	TRBD1	TRBJ1-2	12	CSVDGQGGGYTF
TRBV7-8	TRBD1	TRBJ1-5	15	CASSLGTGGGQPQHF
TRBV27	TRBD2	TRBJ2-1	18	CASSRYGLAGGPPHEQFF